This T cell receptor (beta chain) was retrieved from a study of T cell clonotyping in hematopoietic cell transplantation. Across the study: Cytoreduction preceded collection of pretransplant recipient samples.

Generated by immunoSEQ multiplex PCR, the TCRdb table keeps only in-frame clones and is missing some. The repertoire consists of 26,000 or so clones, with roughly 84% occurring once and the leading ten covering 1.8%. Findings and caveats of the study: Pathologically expanded recipient clonotypes increased progressively from day 30 to day 180 as diversity fell.

Time point of the sample: recipient sample about 28 days before transplant, after cytoreduction. CDR3 size: 17 residues. Germline-derived CDR1 and CDR2 are SGHNT and YENEEA. Trimming took 2 bases from V and 3 from J; bases not matched to a gene: 11. In the case of this clone: Its antigen is still unknown.

This clonotype was sampled from a man aged 35 to 55 with acute myeloid leukemia. Some clones in this sample may be carry-over from other donors' samples. The material was peripheral blood mononuclear cells, obtained before stem cell transplant. J is TRBJ2-7 and V is TRBV11-3, with 9 nucleotides matching TRBD1. The CDR3 DNA reads TGTGCCAGCAGCTTATATTTTTCGACAGGGGGGTACTACGAGCAGTACTTC. Residues: CASSLYFSTGGYYEQYF.